This TCR beta chain was profiled in a study of response to subunit inactivated influenza vaccine (dated by TCRdb to between 2018 and 2020). For context, the study as a whole: To follow how T cells responded to a trivalent subunit inactivated influenza vaccine, the researchers relied on deep quantitative profiling of the T cell receptor repertoire. Study-wide findings and limitations: It was suggested by the authors that each seasonal influenza vaccination may recruit only a limited number of new T cells.

At the junction V is shortened by 7 bases and J by 8 bases, with 11 bases in between. There are 11 amino acids in the CDR3, from cysteine to phenylalanine inclusive. Just CDR3 DNA is preserved here, 33 bases in frame from base 1. This clonotype was detected many times. The clone's antigen remains unknown. Within one base of it there is no much larger clone, and no base qualities were kept. Library construction relied on RT-PCR. Data came from an Illumina HiSeq 2500. TCRdb trimmed public reads at Q25 via fastp, called clones via MiXCR and kept in-frame beta chains. Each CDR3 protein appears once, grouped with its most common genes and DNA. This sample is represented by roughly 760,000 distinct CDR3 sequences; 20% to 25% of them were singletons. About 10% of the sample goes to the ten largest clones.

The TCR originated in a man between 50 and 59 years old who received an inactivated influenza vaccine. Donor details come from another sample of the same person, matched by shared clones. The chain is encoded by TRBV12-3 or TRBV12-4 joined to TRBJ1-2; TRBD1 might be the D gene, on 6 matching bases. Sequencing was performed on PBMCs from blood, taken more than 4 days after vaccination. Here is the DNA: TGTGCCAGCAACTCTGGGGGCGGCTACACCTTC. Its protein product is CASNSGGGYTF.